The clone carrying this T cell receptor (beta chain) showed up just a few times. Its cognate antigen is unknown. CDR3 length: 15 amino acids. The V gene's germline CDR1 is ENHRY and CDR2 SYGVKD. V gave up 2 bases and J gave up 5 bases, with 15 bases separating them. TCR alpha and TCR beta cDNA libraries carrying sample barcodes and UMIs came from 5'RACE with constant-segment primers. TCRdb re-derived calls from the 5' RACE reads in MiXCR, one entry per CDR3 protein. The data show hundreds of thousands of distinct CDR3 sequences, with roughly 17% seen just once and 8.1% held by the top ten. This sample is drawn from a study of T-cell memory formation after mild COVID-19. Overall study results and limits: Pre-infection memory already had some responding clones, implying cross-reactive memory joined. CD4+ clones that contracted lay mainly in CM and EM; CD8+ ones lay in EMRA. Second-wave clones with a day 37 peak had unconfirmed SARS-CoV-2 specificity.

This TCR was sampled from an adult woman who had mild COVID-19 (a few samples of this study predate the infection). Cell type and time point are not known. Sequenced: PBMCs or a T cell subset sorted from them (not recorded which). The chain is built from TRBV10-3 and TRBJ1-1; D call uncertain. The CDR3 loop reads CAISEEPGSGTEAFF. The CDR3 DNA reads TGTGCCATCAGTGAGGAGCCGGGCTCGGGGACTGAAGCTTTCTTT.